Presented here are 30 T cell receptor beta chains from one specimen sequenced in a study of beta chain features in type 1 diabetes. Investigators reverse transcribed all isolated RNA, so they sequenced expressed TCRB transcripts. Sequencing used immunoSEQ multiplex PCR; TCRdb keeps in-frame clones, though not all of them. The repertoire holds over 600,000 clones, with around an eighth as singletons. Notes on the study in general: Among all four CD4+ subsets, Type 1 diabetes patients had TCRB CDR3s that were moderately but significantly shorter.

No antigens are known for them. Sequenced sample: naive CD4+ T cells from blood. These TCRs come from a man aged 25 to 40 with type 1 diabetes.

The rearrangement links TRBV4-2 to TRBJ1-6; D is undetermined. V dropped 0 bases and J dropped 8 bases, with 8 bases sitting between them. The CDR3 consists of 14 residues. From germline, CDR1 is LGHNA and CDR2 YNFKEQ. Here the CDR3 DNA reads TGTGCCAGCAGCCAAGAGGTCAGCCATTCACCCCTCCACTTT. It translates to CASSQEVSHSPLHF.

The chain recombines TRBV30 with TRBJ1-5, with 8 positions matching TRBD1. The V gene end was trimmed by 5 bases and the J gene end by 4 bases; junction bases not matched to a gene: 4. Germline V gene data show CDR1 as GTSNPN and CDR2 as SVGIG (reference sequence). This CDR3 is built from 13 residues. The CDR3: CAWDRGTNQPQHF. Here the CDR3 DNA reads TGTGCCTGGGACAGGGGAACAAATCAGCCCCAGCATTTT.

This rearrangement joins TRBV6-5 to TRBJ2-7; 12 bases line up with TRBD1. The CDR3 is 14 amino acids. Germline V gene sequence: CDR1 MNHEY, CDR2 SVGAGI. Trimming took 7 bases from V and 5 from J; bases not matched to a gene: 6. The DNA for the CDR3 is TGTGCCAGCACTGCCGGGACAGGGGGCCACGAGCAGTACTTC. This gives the protein CASTAGTGGHEQYF.

This clone has a handful of counts. The chain has TRBV25-1 and TRBJ2-7, with D possibly matching TRBD1 (6 bases). The germline gives CDR1 MGHDK, CDR2 SYGVNS. Trimming shortened V by 4 bases and J by 3 bases, and 7 bases separated the two germline ends. This CDR3 has 12 residues. The CDR3 reads CASSAQGYEQYF. The CDR3 DNA is TGTGCCAGCAGTGCACAGGGCTACGAGCAGTACTTC.

The chain links TRBV23-1 to TRBJ1-5, with D hard to call. TRBV23-1 is placed among ORFs of uncertain function. V lost 4 bases, J lost 5 bases, and 12 bases lay in between. The CDR3 contains 14 residues. CDR3 sequence: CASSPTRRDQPQHF. CDR3 nucleotides: TGCGCCAGCAGTCCAACGAGGAGGGATCAGCCCCAGCATTTT.

The rearrangement uses TRBV6-5 and TRBJ2-5; a possible D gene is TRBD2 (5 bases). Germline V gives CDR1 MNHEY, CDR2 SVGAGI. Trimming removed 10 bases at V and 4 bases at J, with 13 bases between. The CDR3 consists of 12 residues. The CDR3 is CATHGELETQYF. The CDR3 DNA reads as TGTGCCACCCACGGGGAGTTAGAGACCCAGTACTTC.

A few counts support this clone. The chain couples TRBV11-2 to TRBJ2-2; 9 positions match TRBD2. The germline V gene encodes CDR1 SGHAT and CDR2 FQNNGV. With 1 base clipped from V and 13 bases from J, the junction kept 13 bases outside the gene matches. This CDR3 is 16 amino acids long. As DNA, the CDR3 is TGTGCCAGCAGCTTAGGCGCGGGAGGGCACCGGGGAAGGCTGTTTTTT. Its translation is CASSLGAGGHRGRLFF. The variable domain in full, with the rest retrieved from reference TRBV11-2 and TRBJ2-2, is EAGVAQSPRYKIIEKRQSVAFWCNPISGHATLYWYQQILGQGPKLLIQFQNNGVVDDSQLPKDRFSAERLKGVDSTLKIQPAKLEDSAVYLCASSLGAGGHRGRLFFGEGSRLTVL.

This clone was counted between two and nine times. The rearrangement joins TRBV6-4 to TRBJ1-2; TRBD1 might be the D (6 bases). Trimming cost V 6 bases and J 6 bases, with 17 bases left between them. The CDR3 is made up of 14 amino acids. Germline CDR1 MRHNA, CDR2 SNTAGT. The CDR3 is CASSPTGLVNGYTF. The CDR3 DNA sequence: TGTGCCAGCAGCCCTACAGGGCTCGTCAATGGCTACACCTTC.

This clone has just a few counts. The V and J genes are TRBV4-3 and TRBJ2-2; no clear D. With 4 bases removed from V and 0 bases from J, the gap between germline ends came to 12 bases. Germline CDR1 is LGHNA and CDR2 is YSLEER. The CDR3 spans 16 residues. The CDR3 region has the DNA TGCGCCAGCAGCCCTTACGACCGATCGAACACCGGGGAGCTGTTTTTT. Its translation is CASSPYDRSNTGELFF.

The V gene is TRBV7-2, the J gene TRBJ1-5, with 7 bases that match TRBD1. Trimming removed 2 bases from V and 5 bases from J; junction bases left unmatched: 3. This CDR3 is built from 14 residues. Per germline, CDR1 SGHTA and CDR2 FQGNSA. The CDR3 here is CASSLRGGDQPQHF. The DNA for the CDR3 is TGTGCCAGCAGCTTAAGAGGGGGCGATCAGCCCCAGCATTTT.

This clone occurred a few times. The rearrangement uses TRBV11-2 and TRBJ2-3; D not certain. Germline V lookup: CDR1 SGHAT, CDR2 FQNNGV. This CDR3 is built from 11 residues. V shed 1 base and J shed 8 bases, with 4 bases lying between them. The DNA for the CDR3 is TGTGCCAGCAGCTTAGCAAGTACGCAGTATTTT. Translating gives CASSLASTQYF. Combining the CDR3 with reference TRBV11-2 and TRBJ2-3 gives the whole variable domain EAGVAQSPRYKIIEKRQSVAFWCNPISGHATLYWYQQILGQGPKLLIQFQNNGVVDDSQLPKDRFSAERLKGVDSTLKIQPAKLEDSAVYLCASSLASTQYFGPGTRLTVL.

This clone was observed a handful of times. In DNA form, the CDR3 reads TGTGCCAGCAGCTTAGTATCTTATAACTATGGCTACACCTTC. Its translation: CASSLVSYNYGYTF. The rearrangement links TRBV7-2 to TRBJ1-2, with D unclear. V was pared by 1 base and J by 1 base, with 7 bases between. CDR3 length equals 14 residues. Per the germline V gene, CDR1 is SGHTA and CDR2 is FQGNSA. Together with reference TRBV7-2 and TRBJ1-2, the CDR3 gives the full variable domain: GAGVSQSPSNKVTEKGKDVELRCDPISGHTALYWYRQSLGQGLEFLIYFQGNSAPDKSGLPSDRFSAERTGGSVSTLTIQRTQQEDSAVYLCASSLVSYNYGYTFGSGTRLTVV.

The rearrangement links TRBV6-6 to TRBJ2-1; D is perhaps TRBD1 (6 bases). Germline assignment: CDR1 MNHNY and CDR2 SVGAGI (reference sequence). V was cut by 7 bases and J by 0 bases, with 13 bases left in between. CDR3 length equals 15 residues. The CDR3 DNA reads as TGTGCCAGCAATCCAACAGGGATCTCCTACAATGAGCAGTTCTTC. Translated: CASNPTGISYNEQFF.

J is TRBJ2-7 and V is TRBV5-1, with 7 bases identical to TRBD1. The CDR3 is made up of 14 amino acids. V shed 4 bases and J 2 bases; nucleotides not matched to a gene: 6. Germline values: CDR1 SGHRS, CDR2 YFSETQ. CDR3 protein: CASSKGQPTYEQYF. DNA for the CDR3: TGCGCCAGCAGCAAGGGACAGCCCACCTACGAGCAGTACTTC.

The rearrangement links TRBV7-2 to TRBJ2-5, with D tentatively TRBD2 (7 bases). The germline CDR1 and CDR2 sequences are SGHTA and FQGNSA. V was trimmed by 6 bases and J by 5 bases, leaving 13 bases between them. The CDR3 runs 13 residues. The CDR3 here is CASRAGARETQYF. The CDR3 coding sequence is TGTGCCAGCAGGGCGGGGGCGAGGGAGACCCAGTACTTC. The complete variable domain, with remaining parts taken from reference TRBV7-2 and TRBJ2-5, reads GAGVSQSPSNKVTEKGKDVELRCDPISGHTALYWYRQSLGQGLEFLIYFQGNSAPDKSGLPSDRFSAERTGGSVSTLTIQRTQQEDSAVYLCASRAGARETQYFGPGTRLLVL.

The CDR3 reads CASSLTLAGGSTDTQYF. The CDR3 DNA sequence: TGTGCCAGCAGCTTGACCCTAGCGGGGGGAAGCACAGATACGCAGTATTTT. The chain is built from TRBV5-4 and TRBJ2-3; TRBD2 aligns across 11 bases. Germline trimming cut 1 base from V and 0 bases from J; bases unmatched to any gene: 4. Germline CDR1 SGHNT, CDR2 YYREEE (reference sequence). This CDR3 is 17 amino acids long.

The sample holds a few counts of this clone. The rearrangement joins TRBV4-3 to TRBJ1-1; D is uncertain. In germline, CDR1 is LGHNA, CDR2 YSLEER. The V gene lost 0 bases and the J gene lost 1 base, with 12 bases spanning the gap. This CDR3 spans 16 amino acids. The CDR3: CASSQDSEGWNTEAFF. DNA for the CDR3: TGCGCCAGCAGCCAAGATTCGGAGGGTTGGAACACTGAAGCTTTCTTT.

The chain employs TRBV11-2 and TRBJ2-2, with a possible D match to TRBD1 (6 bases). V lost 4 bases and J lost 5, with 20 bases in between. Germline V CDR1 and CDR2: SGHAT, FQNNGV. This CDR3 is 17 amino acids long. CDR3 region: CASSSRRHRERTGELFF. The DNA of the CDR3 is TGTGCCAGCAGCTCCCGGCGACACAGGGAGAGGACCGGGGAGCTGTTTTTT.

The chain uses TRBV19 and TRBJ2-1, with D perhaps matching TRBD1 (6 bases). Germline V gene lookup returns CDR1 LNHDA and CDR2 SQIVND (reference sequence). Between the trimmed V and J ends, which lost 7 bases and 15 bases, there was a span of 19 bases. The CDR3 is 12 residues long. This CDR3 is CASTLEGDRRFF. CDR3 DNA sequence: TGTGCCAGTACCCTCGAGGGAGACAGGAGGTTCTTC.

The chain links TRBV7-2 to TRBJ1-1, with D unresolved. V lost 2 bases, J lost 0 bases, and 10 bases lay in between. Germline CDR1 SGHTA, CDR2 FQGNSA. The CDR3 is 15 residues long. CDR3 bases: TGTGCCAGCAGCTTACTAGGTGGGTTGAACACTGAAGCTTTCTTT. It specifies CASSLLGGLNTEAFF.

As concerns this clone: This sample also contains other DNA sequences that code for the same CDR3. The V call is TRBV28, the J call TRBJ1-4; D call uncertain. Germline CDR1 reads MDHEN; CDR2 reads SYDVKM. The CDR3 extends over 11 amino acids. The V end lost 8 bases, the J end lost 5 bases, and 6 bases lay between the germline ends. Here the CDR3 reads CASRGNEKLFF. CDR3 nucleotide sequence: TGTGCCAGCCGAGGGAATGAAAAACTGTTTTTT.

This clone was recorded a few times. V usage is TRBV6-5 and J usage is TRBJ1-6; the D is unclear. The CDR3 has 13 amino acids. Germline assignment: CDR1 MNHEY and CDR2 SVGAGI. V lost 6 bases to trimming and J lost 6 bases, with 9 bases between them. The chain's CDR3 is CASRARINSPLHF. The DNA of the CDR3 is TGTGCCAGCAGGGCCAGAATTAATTCACCCCTCCACTTT.

This clone was recorded a few times. Here the CDR3 DNA reads TGTGCCAGCAGCCTTGGACAGGCTCCAGATACGCAGTATTTT. Translated: CASSLGQAPDTQYF. The gene calls are TRBV14 and TRBJ2-3, with 7 bases fitting TRBD1. The CDR3 spans 14 residues. The junction had 5 bases not matched to a gene; V was cut back by 4 bases and J by 4 bases. Germline values: CDR1 SGHDN, CDR2 FVKESK.

The V call is TRBV7-9, the J call TRBJ1-2, with no clear D. From germline, CDR1 is SEHNR and CDR2 FQNEAQ (reference sequence). The CDR3 contains 14 residues. The V gene lost 6 bases and the J gene lost 4 bases, with 15 bases spanning the gap. As DNA, the CDR3 is TGTGCCAGCAGGGGTACGGCCCTCCTCTATGGCTACACCTTC. Translated: CASRGTALLYGYTF.

V is TRBV4-3 and J is TRBJ2-7, with TRBD1 identical over 8 bases. Per germline, CDR1 LGHNA and CDR2 YSLEER. This CDR3 comprises 16 residues. V shed 0 bases, J shed 5 bases, and the junction held 9 bases outside the gene matches. The CDR3 DNA reads as TGCGCCAGCAGCCAAGACCAAGGACAGGGTCGGCACGAGCAGTACTTC. Translation: CASSQDQGQGRHEQYF.

This clone came up a few times. This sample also contains other DNA sequences that code for the same CDR3. J is TRBJ1-2 and V is TRBV7-9; D possibly corresponds to TRBD1 (6 bases). Trimming pared 6 bases from V and 2 bases from J, leaving 13 bases between. This CDR3 spans 14 amino acids. Germline CDR1 and CDR2: SEHNR and FQNEAQ (reference sequence). This chain's CDR3 is CASRPGQQNYGYTF. In nucleotides, the CDR3 is TGTGCCAGCAGACCTGGACAGCAGAACTATGGCTACACCTTC.

This clone has only a few counts. The chain has TRBV5-6 and TRBJ2-5, with D uncertain. Trimming stripped 1 base from V and 3 bases from J, with 4 bases between. CDR3 length equals 12 residues. Germline CDR1 is SGHDT and CDR2 is YYEEEE. The CDR3 is CASSLTKETQYF. In DNA form, the CDR3 reads TGTGCCAGCAGCTTGACAAAAGAGACCCAGTACTTC.

The chain links TRBV10-3 to TRBJ2-2; 8 bases match TRBD1. The CDR3 runs to 14 residues. CDR1 is ENHRY, CDR2 SYGVKD, per germline. With V trimmed by 6 bases and J by 5 bases, 5 bases remained unmatched. The CDR3, as DNA: TGTGCCATCAGCGGACAGGGAAAGACCGGGGAGCTGTTTTTT. This gives the protein CAISGQGKTGELFF.

The chain joins TRBV27 to TRBJ1-2; weak D call: TRBD1 (5 bases). The germline CDR1 and CDR2 sequences are MNHEY and SMNVEV (reference sequence). The CDR3 is 16 amino acids. With 2 bases removed from V and 0 bases from J, the gap between germline ends came to 13 bases. CDR3 region: CASSLEGRGPNYGYTF. DNA for the CDR3: TGTGCCAGCAGTTTAGAGGGAAGGGGCCCTAACTATGGCTACACCTTC.

This sequence joins TRBV6-5 and TRBJ1-1; possible D gene TRBD1, 5 bases. Germline V gene data show CDR1 as MNHEY and CDR2 as SVGAGI. Deletions cut 5 bases from V and 2 bases from J, with 9 bases between. This CDR3 has 13 residues. CDR3 sequence (DNA): TGTGCCAGCAGTAGGAGGGGCAACACTGAAGCTTTCTTT. Its translation is CASSRRGNTEAFF.